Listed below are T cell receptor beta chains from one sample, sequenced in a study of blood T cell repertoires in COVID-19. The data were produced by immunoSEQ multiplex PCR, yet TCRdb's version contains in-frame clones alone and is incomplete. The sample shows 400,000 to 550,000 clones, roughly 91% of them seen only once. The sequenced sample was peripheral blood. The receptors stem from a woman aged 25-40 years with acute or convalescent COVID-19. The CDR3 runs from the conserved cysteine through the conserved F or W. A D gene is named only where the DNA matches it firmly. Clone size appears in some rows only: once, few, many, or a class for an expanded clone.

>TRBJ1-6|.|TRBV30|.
TGTGCCTGGAGTCAGGGGAGGGTGCCCCTCCACTTT
CAWSQGRVPLHF
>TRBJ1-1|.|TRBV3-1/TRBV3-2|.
TGTGCCAGCAGCCCCCGGACAGCTGAAGCTTTCTTT
CASSPRTAEAFF
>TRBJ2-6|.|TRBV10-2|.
TGCGCCAGCAGCCCCAAGGGGAGGTCTGGGGCCAACGTCCTGACTTTC
CASSPKGRSGANVLTF
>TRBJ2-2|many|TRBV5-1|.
TGCGCCAGCAGCTTCAGTGTCCCGTCCGGGGAGCTGTTTTTT
CASSFSVPSGELFF
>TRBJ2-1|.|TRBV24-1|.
TGTGCCACCAGTGATCCGGGACGGGAGTACAATGAGCAGTTCTTC
CATSDPGREYNEQFF
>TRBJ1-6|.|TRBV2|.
TGTGCCAGCAGTGAAAGGGGGGGAAATAATTCACCCCTCCATTTT
CASSERGGNNSPLHF
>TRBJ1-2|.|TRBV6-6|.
TGTGCCAGCAGTCTAACTCTCTCCTATGGCTACACCTTC
CASSLTLSYGYTF
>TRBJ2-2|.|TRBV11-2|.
TGTGCCAGCAGCTCCCGTCACGGGGGCGGGGAGCTGTTTTTT
CASSSRHGGGELFF
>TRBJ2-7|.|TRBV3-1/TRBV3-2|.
TGTGCCAGCAGCCAAGTAACCGGTAGCTCCTACGAGCAGTACTTC
CASSQVTGSSYEQYF
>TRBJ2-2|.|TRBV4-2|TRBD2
TGTGCCAGCAGCCAACACTATCGGCTAGCGGGAGCATCGAACACCGGGGAGCTGTTTTTT
CASSQHYRLAGASNTGELFF
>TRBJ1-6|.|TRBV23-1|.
TGCGCCAGCGGACACAGGCGGAGCTCCTATAATTCACCCCTCCACTTT
CASGHRRSSYNSPLHF
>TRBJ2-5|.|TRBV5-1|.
TGCGCCAGCAGCCCAACCCCCGCAAGCGAAGAGACCCAGTACTTC
CASSPTPASEETQYF
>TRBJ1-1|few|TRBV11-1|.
TGTGCCAGCAGCTTAACTAGGGAAAGGTCCACTGAAGCTTTCTTT
CASSLTRERSTEAFF
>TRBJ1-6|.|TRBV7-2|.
TGTGCCAGCAGCTTAGCGGCGACGGAGAATTCACCCCTCCACTTT
CASSLAATENSPLHF
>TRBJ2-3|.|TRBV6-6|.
TGTGCCAGCACCGGTTTGCGGGTGGAATGGGCAGATACGCAGTATTTT
CASTGLRVEWADTQYF
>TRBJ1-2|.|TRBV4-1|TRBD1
TGCGCCAGCAGCACCGGGACAGGGGATGGCTACACCTTC
CASSTGTGDGYTF
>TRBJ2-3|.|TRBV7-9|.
TGTGCCAGCAGCCCCCGGTGGGGCCAGGGGACAGATACGCAGTATTTT
CASSPRWGQGTDTQYF
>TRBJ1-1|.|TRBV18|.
TGTGCCAGCTCACCCCAGAAAAACACTGAAGCTTTCTTT
CASSPQKNTEAFF
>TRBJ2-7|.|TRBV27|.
TGTGCCAGCAGTCCCTCTAGGACCTACGAGCAGTACTTC
CASSPSRTYEQYF
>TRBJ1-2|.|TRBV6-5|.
TGTGCCAGCAGCTACCTAGACAGTCCAAACTATGGCTACACCTTC
CASSYLDSPNYGYTF
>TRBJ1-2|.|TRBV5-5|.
TGTGCCAGCAGCGCGTCCCCGCGTGGAGAGAACTATGGCTACACCTTC
CASSASPRGENYGYTF
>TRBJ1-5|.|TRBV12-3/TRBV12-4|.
TGTGCCAGCAGCACCGCGGGGCAGCCCCAGCATTTT
CASSTAGQPQHF
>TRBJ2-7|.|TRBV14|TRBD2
TGTGCCAGCAGCCGCCTCGTGAGCGGGGGATTAAACGAGCAGTACTTC
CASSRLVSGGLNEQYF
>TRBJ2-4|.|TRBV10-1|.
TGCGCCAGCAGTGACTCAGCGAGCAAAAACATTCAGTACTTC
CASSDSASKNIQYF
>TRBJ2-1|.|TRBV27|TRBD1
TGTGCCAGCAACGCCGACAGGGGATACAATGAGCAGTTCTTC
CASNADRGYNEQFF
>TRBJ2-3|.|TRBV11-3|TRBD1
TGTGCCAGCAGCTCTCCCGAAATCAGACAGGGCAGCACAGATACGCAGTATTTT
CASSSPEIRQGSTDTQYF
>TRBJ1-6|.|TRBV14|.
TGTGCCAGCAGCCAATTACGGAGTTCACCCCTCCACTTT
CASSQLRSSPLHF
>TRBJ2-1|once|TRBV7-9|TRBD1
TGTGCCAGCAGCAACCGGGACAGGGGAAACAATGAGCAGTTCTTC
CASSNRDRGNNEQFF
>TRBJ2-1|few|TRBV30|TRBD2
TGTGCCTGGAGAAAAGCGGGGGTTTCCTACAATGAGCAGTTCTTC
CAWRKAGVSYNEQFF
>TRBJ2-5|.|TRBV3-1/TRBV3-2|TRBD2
TGTGCCAGCAGCCAACCTCCGGGGGGGTTCCAAGAGACCCAGTACTTC
CASSQPPGGFQETQYF
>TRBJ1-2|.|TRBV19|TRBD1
TGTGCCAGTAGTATCCGGGACAGGGGTTCCGGCTATGGCTACACCTTC
CASSIRDRGSGYGYTF
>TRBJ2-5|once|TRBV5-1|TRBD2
TGCGCCAGCAGCTTGGTACCAACAGCGGGGGCGGGGCAGACCCAGTACTTC
CASSLVPTAGAGQTQYF
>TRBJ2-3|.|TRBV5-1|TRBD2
TGCGCCAGCAGCTTCGGGTATATAGCGGGGGGCACAGATACGCAGTATTTT
CASSFGYIAGGTDTQYF
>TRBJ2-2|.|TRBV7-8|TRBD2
TGTGCCAGCAGCTTAGCCACACCCGGGGGGACCGGGGAGCTGTTTTTT
CASSLATPGGTGELFF
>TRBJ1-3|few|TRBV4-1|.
TGCGCCAGCAGCCAAGATAGTGGAAGGGGGTCTGGAAACACCATATATTTT
CASSQDSGRGSGNTIYF
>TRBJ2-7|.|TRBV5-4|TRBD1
TGTGCCAGCAGGCGGGACAGGAGCTCCTACGAGCAGTACTTC
CASRRDRSSYEQYF
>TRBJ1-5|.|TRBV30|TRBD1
TGTGCCTGGAGTGTACGAAGGCCCGAGACAGGGGGGGGTTTCAGTCAGCCCCAGCATTTT
CAWSVRRPETGGGFSQPQHF
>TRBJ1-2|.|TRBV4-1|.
TGCGCCAGCAGCCCCACCCAGGGGTTGAACTATGGCTACACCTTC
CASSPTQGLNYGYTF
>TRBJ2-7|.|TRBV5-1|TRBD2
TGCGCCAGCAGCTTGGCTAGCGGGTCCTCCTACGAGCAGTACTTC
CASSLASGSSYEQYF
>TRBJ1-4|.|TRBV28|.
TGTGCCAGCAGTTTTCCGTCTGGGGATCGGGGGGAAAAACTGTTTTTT
CASSFPSGDRGEKLFF
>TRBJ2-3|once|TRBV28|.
TGTGCCAGCAGCTTCCCCTCAGATACGCAGTATTTT
CASSFPSDTQYF
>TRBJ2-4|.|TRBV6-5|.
TGTGCCAGCAGATTAGACGGACAAAAAAACATTCAGTACTTC
CASRLDGQKNIQYF
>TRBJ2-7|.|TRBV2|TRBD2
TGTGCCAGCAGTGCGGGGCTAGCGGGGTACTACGAGCAGTACTTC
CASSAGLAGYYEQYF
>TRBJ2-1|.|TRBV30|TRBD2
TGTGCCTGGAGTGATCCCGGGACTAGCGCTGGCGATGAGCAGTTCTTC
CAWSDPGTSAGDEQFF
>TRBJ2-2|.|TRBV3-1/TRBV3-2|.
TGTGCCAGCAGCCGGAGGAGCGGATACACCGGGGAGCTGTTTTTT
CASSRRSGYTGELFF
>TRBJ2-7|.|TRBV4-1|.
TGCGCCAGCAGCCAAGACAGAAGACGGGTGTACGAGCAGTACTTC
CASSQDRRRVYEQYF
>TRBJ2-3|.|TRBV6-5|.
TGTGCCAGCAGTTACTCGAGGAGCGCGGAGCAGTATTTT
CASSYSRSAEQYF
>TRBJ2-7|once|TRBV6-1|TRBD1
TGTGCCAGCAGTCGTCCGGGACAGGGGATCTACGAGCAGTACTTC
CASSRPGQGIYEQYF
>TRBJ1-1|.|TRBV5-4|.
TGTGCCAGCAGCCCAGAGACAGGACGGCCTGAAGCTTTCTTT
CASSPETGRPEAFF
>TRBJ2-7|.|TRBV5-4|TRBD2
TGTGCCAGCAGCCCCGGACTAGCGGGGCGGTACGAGCAGTACTTC
CASSPGLAGRYEQYF
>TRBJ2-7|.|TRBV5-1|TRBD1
TGCGCCAGCAGCTATGGACAGGGGGCCGCCTACGAGCAGTACTTC
CASSYGQGAAYEQYF
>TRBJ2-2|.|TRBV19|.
TGTGCCAGTAGTATAATAAACACCGGGGAGCTGTTTTTT
CASSIINTGELFF
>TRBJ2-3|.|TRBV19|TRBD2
TGTGCCAGTAGTATAGGAGGAGTAGCGGGACATAGCACAGATACGCAGTATTTT
CASSIGGVAGHSTDTQYF
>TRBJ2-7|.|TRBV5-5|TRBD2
TGTGCCAGCAGCTTGGGGCCGGGACTAGCGGTCTACGAGCAGTACTTC
CASSLGPGLAVYEQYF
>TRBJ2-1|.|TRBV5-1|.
TGCGCCAGCAGTCTCAGGGGGGATGAGCAGTTCTTC
CASSLRGDEQFF
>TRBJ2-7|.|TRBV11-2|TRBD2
TGTGCCAGCAGCTCGACTAGCGCGTATTACGAGCAGTACTTC
CASSSTSAYYEQYF
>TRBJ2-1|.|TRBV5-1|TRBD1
TGCGCCAGCAGCTCTGGACAGGGGATACACAATGAGCAGTTCTTC
CASSSGQGIHNEQFF
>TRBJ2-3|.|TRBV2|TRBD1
TGTGCCAGCGCGAGGGGGCGGAGCACAGATACGCAGTATTTT
CASARGRSTDTQYF
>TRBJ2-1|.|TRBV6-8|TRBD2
TGTGCCAGCAGATCCAAGCGGGGGGACTACAATGAGCAGTTCTTC
CASRSKRGDYNEQFF